This TCR beta chain is from a study of T cell repertoires in cytomegalovirus infection. TCRdb itself ran the reads through MiXCR, one entry per CDR3 protein. The profile shows 80,000 to 90,000 distinct CDR3 sequences, more than 40% of them singletons. The CDR3 extends over 17 amino acids. Germline lookup yields CDR1 DFQATT and CDR2 SNEGSKA (reference sequence). Trimming shortened V by 0 bases and J by 0 bases, and 15 bases separated the two germline ends. As for this clonotype: Its target is unknown.

Study-level findings and limits: HLA-C-restricted, CMV-specific TCR beta clonotypes were dominant ex vivo.

The V gene is TRBV20-1, the J gene TRBJ1-3; unclear D gene. The clonotype comes from a human donor in good health (CMV status not recorded). Some clones in this sample may be carry-over from other donors' samples. Specimen: CD8+ T cells from cultured PBMCs, collected from culture after CMV antigen stimulation. CDR3 residues: CSARDLAVRTSGNTIYF. CDR3 DNA sequence: TGCAGTGCTAGAGATCTGGCGGTCCGAACCTCTGGAAACACCATATATTTT.